The 20 T cell receptor beta chains below were found in one sample sequenced in a study of blood T cells in healthy people across ages. Next came a second PCR, run for roughly 6 to 11 cycles, which used a sample-barcoded 5' primer along with a J-beta primer mix. TCRdb processed the 5' RACE reads anew with MiXCR; each CDR3 protein has one entry. This table holds about 1,400,000 distinct CDR3 sequences, approximately 59% found once. Input material: blood. All receptors come from a man younger than 35 in good health.

This clonotype has just a few counts. This chain links TRBV10-3 with TRBJ1-2; no clear D. Germline CDR1 and CDR2: ENHRY and SYGVKD. The CDR3 has 13 residues. V was pared by 3 bases and J by 4 bases, with 9 bases between. Here the CDR3 reads CAISERGGYGYTF. In DNA, the CDR3 is TGTGCCATCAGTGAACGGGGTGGCTATGGCTACACCTTC.

The V gene is TRBV29-1, the J gene TRBJ2-7; D may be TRBD2 (6 bases). Germline V gene lookup returns CDR1 SQVTM and CDR2 ANQGSEA. V gave up 5 bases and J gave up 5 bases, with 10 bases separating them. The CDR3 sequence is 11 residues long. The chain's CDR3 is CSVKGLDEQYF. The CDR3 bases are TGCAGCGTTAAGGGACTCGACGAGCAGTACTTC.

The chain is built from TRBV4-1 and TRBJ1-6; D is ambiguous. V lost 3 bases and J lost 0, with 6 bases in between. The length of the CDR3 is 15 residues. CDR1 and CDR2 from the germline V gene are MGHRA and YSYEKL. Here the CDR3 reads CASSQDRSYNSPLHF. The CDR3 nucleotides read TGCGCCAGCAGCCAGGACCGCTCCTATAATTCACCCCTCCACTTT.

CDR3 bases: TGTGCCAGGGGCGGGGAACCCTCGAGTGAGCAGTTCTTC. It specifies CARGGEPSSEQFF. V is TRBV7-2 and J is TRBJ2-1; TRBD2 might be the D (6 bases). Trimming stripped 9 bases from V and 9 bases from J, with 18 bases between. The CDR3 consists of 13 residues. CDR1 and CDR2 from the germline V gene are SGHTA and FQGNSA.

This clonotype was recorded once. The V and J genes are TRBV6-5 and TRBJ1-2, with no clear D. Germline V gives CDR1 MNHEY, CDR2 SVGAGI. The V gene lost 0 bases and the J gene lost 4 bases, with 9 bases spanning the gap. This CDR3 comprises 14 residues. This CDR3 reads CASSYSRTTYGYTF. The CDR3 DNA reads as TGTGCCAGCAGTTACTCCAGGACCACCTATGGCTACACCTTC.

The chain carries TRBV11-2 and TRBJ2-1; TRBD2 agrees at 10 bases. This CDR3 has 15 residues. The germline V gene encodes CDR1 SGHAT and CDR2 FQNNGV. The ends lost 5 bases at V and 7 bases at J; junction bases unmatched: 8. The CDR3 DNA reads as TGTGCCAGCAGCCCGAGACTAGCGGGCGTAAATGAGCAGTTCTTC. Protein sequence: CASSPRLAGVNEQFF. Together with reference TRBV11-2 and TRBJ2-1, the CDR3 gives the full variable domain: EAGVAQSPRYKIIEKRQSVAFWCNPISGHATLYWYQQILGQGPKLLIQFQNNGVVDDSQLPKDRFSAERLKGVDSTLKIQPAKLEDSAVYLCASSPRLAGVNEQFFGPGTRLTVL.

V and J are TRBV5-1 and TRBJ1-6; D gene unclear. Germline CDR1 and CDR2: SGHRS and YFSETQ. Trimming left V 2 bases short and J 7 bases short, with 7 bases between. The CDR3 extends over 13 amino acids. The CDR3 protein is CASSFDANSPLHF. In DNA, the CDR3 is TGCGCCAGCAGCTTTGACGCGAATTCACCCCTCCACTTT. Full variable domain (remainder filled in from reference TRBV5-1 and TRBJ1-6): KAGVTQTPRYLIKTRGQQVTLSCSPISGHRSVSWYQQTPGQGLQFLFEYFSETQRNKGNFPGRFSGRQFSNSRSEMNVSTLELGDSALYLCASSFDANSPLHFGNGTRLTVT.

This chain uses TRBV5-1 with TRBJ1-6; D is unresolved. The CDR3 covers 14 residues. CDR1 is SGHRS, CDR2 YFSETQ, per germline. Trimming took 4 bases from V and 9 from J, leaving 14 bases between them. CDR3 protein: CASSAQSKVSPLHF. In DNA form, the CDR3 reads TGCGCCAGCAGCGCGCAAAGTAAGGTTTCACCCCTCCACTTT. The full variable domain, in which reference TRBV5-1 and TRBJ1-6 provide the parts outside the CDR3, is KAGVTQTPRYLIKTRGQQVTLSCSPISGHRSVSWYQQTPGQGLQFLFEYFSETQRNKGNFPGRFSGRQFSNSRSEMNVSTLELGDSALYLCASSAQSKVSPLHFGNGTRLTVT.

For this clonotype: A junction boundary mismatches the germline segment, possibly from a read error. V gene TRBV3-1 combines with J gene TRBJ2-4, with 11 positions matching TRBD2. Per the germline V gene, CDR1 is LGHDT and CDR2 is YNNKEL (reference sequence). This CDR3 has 17 residues. The DNA of the CDR3 is TGTGCCAGCAGCACACCGGGACTAGCGGCAACCAAAAACATCCAGTACTTC. It is translated as CASSTPGLAATKNIQYF.

The rearrangement uses TRBV6-2 or TRBV6-3 and TRBJ2-2, with D possibly being TRBD1 (6 bases). Germline V CDR1 and CDR2: MNHEY, SVGEGT. The CDR3 is 13 amino acids. V lost 5 bases, J lost 5 bases, and 9 bases lay in between. The CDR3 DNA is TGTGCCAGCAGTGACAGGTTAACCGGGGAGCTGTTTTTT. It is translated as CASSDRLTGELFF.

V usage is TRBV25-1 and J usage is TRBJ1-1; 9 bases map to TRBD1. CDR1 MGHDK and CDR2 SYGVNS come from the germline V gene. Trimming cost V 4 bases and J 6 bases; bases outside gene matches: 6. The CDR3 runs to 14 residues. The CDR3 DNA reads as TGTGCCAGCAGTGGGGACAGGGCAACCTCTGAAGCTTTCTTT. Protein: CASSGDRATSEAFF.

The chain has TRBV27 and TRBJ2-6; 7 bases fit TRBD1. The germline V gene has CDR1 MNHEY and CDR2 SMNVEV (reference sequence). Trimming at V came to 7 bases and at J to 2 bases, leaving 5 bases not matched to a gene. This CDR3 is 15 amino acids long. The CDR3 reads CASKTGNAGANVLTF. CDR3 in DNA: TGTGCCAGCAAGACAGGGAACGCTGGGGCCAACGTCCTGACTTTC.

The chain combines TRBV4-3 with TRBJ2-7, with 9 bases that match TRBD1. This CDR3 is 16 amino acids long. From germline, CDR1 is LGHNA and CDR2 YSLEER. V shed 3 bases and J 5 bases; nucleotides not matched to a gene: 11. The CDR3 DNA reads as TGCGCCAGCAGCCACCTAACGGGGGACAGGGCCGACGAGCAGTACTTC. Amino acids: CASSHLTGDRADEQYF.

The V and J genes are TRBV4-3 and TRBJ1-2, with D possibly matching TRBD1 (6 bases). CDR3 length: 13 amino acids. Germline assignment: CDR1 LGHNA and CDR2 YSLEER. Trimming pared 2 bases from V and 7 bases from J, leaving 11 bases between. The CDR3 loop is CASSQIGGGGYTF. For the CDR3, the DNA is TGCGCCAGCAGCCAAATAGGGGGGGGTGGCTACACCTTC.

J is TRBJ2-3 and V is TRBV11-2, with 9 bases that match TRBD2. This CDR3 is built from 15 residues. Losses at the gene ends were 5 bases for V and 6 bases for J; bases not matched to a gene: 9. The germline V gene has CDR1 SGHAT and CDR2 FQNNGV. The CDR3 DNA reads as TGTGCCAGCAGCCCCGGGACTAGCTGGTTGGATACGCAGTATTTT. This gives the protein CASSPGTSWLDTQYF.

The chain is built from TRBV14 and TRBJ2-7, with D possibly matching TRBD2 (5 bases). Trimming shortened V by 4 bases and J by 3 bases, and 13 bases separated the two germline ends. This CDR3 is 14 amino acids long. Germline V gives CDR1 SGHDN, CDR2 FVKESK. The CDR3 bases are TGTGCCAGCAGCCCGAATAGCGCTGACTACGAGCAGTACTTC. Protein: CASSPNSADYEQYF.

In its sample, this clonotype was seen a few times. The chain carries TRBV6-5 and TRBJ2-4; 7 bases line up with TRBD2. The J segment lost 6 bases and the V segment lost 7 bases, leaving 9 bases of the junction unmatched. CDR1 MNHEY and CDR2 SVGAGI come from the germline V gene. The CDR3 is 14 amino acids. The CDR3 DNA sequence: TGTGCCAGCACGCCACGGGACTATGCAAACATTCAGTACTTC. Residues: CASTPRDYANIQYF.

The rearrangement joins TRBV20-1 to TRBJ2-1; D gene uncertain. The CDR3 totals 11 residues. The germline CDR1 and CDR2 sequences are DFQATT and SNEGSKA (reference sequence). V lost 6 bases to trimming and J lost 8 bases, with 11 bases between them. CDR3 loop: CSAGVGDEQFF. CDR3 DNA: TGCAGTGCGGGCGTCGGCGATGAGCAGTTCTTC.

The rearrangement joins TRBV3-1 to TRBJ2-1; TRBD1 might be the D (5 bases). The J call may be mistaken, given a closer DNA end match to TRBJ2-7. This CDR3 spans 13 amino acids. The germline V gene has CDR1 LGHDT and CDR2 YNNKEL (reference sequence). The chain's CDR3 is CASSQDSTAEQYF. The DNA of the CDR3 is TGTGCCAGCAGCCAAGATTCGACAGCCGAGCAGTACTTC.

The table lists this clonotype with many counts. The chain employs TRBV25-1 and TRBJ2-1; D is possibly TRBD1 or TRBD2 (5 bases each). The germline gives CDR1 MGHDK, CDR2 SYGVNS. V was cut by 2 bases and J by 7 bases, with 15 bases left in between. The CDR3 is 15 amino acids. The CDR3 region has the DNA TGTGCCAGCAGTGAAGCCCAGGGCTCGGGAAATGAGCAGTTCTTC. Protein: CASSEAQGSGNEQFF.